The 2 T cell receptor beta chains given below trace back to one sample, sequenced in a study of T-cell reconstitution after alpha-beta-depleted transplantation in children. Unique molecular identifiers were incorporated during preparation of the TCRbeta library. MiXCR, applied by TCRdb to the PCR reads, yields one record per CDR3 protein. The data hold 97,000 or so distinct CDR3 sequences, with roughly 6% observed a single time. The specimen comprised PBMCs, mostly from graft donor cells, sampled 60 days after TCRalphabeta/CD19-depleted stem cell transplant. The source is a female patient under 10 years old who had a stem cell transplant for Fanconi anemia, so the T cells may come from the graft donor.

This clonotype was detected ten times or more. This chain links TRBV12-3 or TRBV12-4 with TRBJ2-7, with 9 nucleotides matching TRBD2. Trimming at V came to 5 bases and at J to 1 base, leaving 12 bases not matched to a gene. This CDR3 has 17 amino acids. CDR3 in amino acids: CASSPRGSGGWSYEQYF. DNA of the CDR3: TGTGCCAGCAGTCCTCGGGGTAGCGGGGGTTGGTCCTACGAGCAGTACTTC.

This clonotype has more than one count but fewer than ten. V and J are TRBV5-1 and TRBJ2-7; 11 positions agree with TRBD1. There are 15 residues in the CDR3. V dropped 1 base and J dropped 5; count of bases not matched to a gene: 5. The germline V gene has CDR1 SGHRS and CDR2 YFSETQ. In nucleotides, the CDR3 is TGCGCCAGCAGCTTGTCCGGGACAGGGGGTGACGAGCAGTACTTC. It codes for CASSLSGTGGDEQYF.